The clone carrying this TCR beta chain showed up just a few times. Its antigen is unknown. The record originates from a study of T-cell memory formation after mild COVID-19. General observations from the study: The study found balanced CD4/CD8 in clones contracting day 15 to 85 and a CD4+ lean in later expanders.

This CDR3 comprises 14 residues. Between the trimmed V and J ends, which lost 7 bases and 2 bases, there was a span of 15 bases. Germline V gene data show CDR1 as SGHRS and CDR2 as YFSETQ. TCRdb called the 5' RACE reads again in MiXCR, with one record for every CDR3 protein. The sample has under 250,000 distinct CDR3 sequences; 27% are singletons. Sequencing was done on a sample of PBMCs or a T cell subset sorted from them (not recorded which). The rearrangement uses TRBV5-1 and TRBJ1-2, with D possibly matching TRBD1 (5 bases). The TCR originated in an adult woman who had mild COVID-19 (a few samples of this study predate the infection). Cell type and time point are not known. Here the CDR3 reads CASYNGGTNYGYTF. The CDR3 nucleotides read TGCGCCAGCTACAATGGAGGGACCAACTATGGCTACACCTTC.